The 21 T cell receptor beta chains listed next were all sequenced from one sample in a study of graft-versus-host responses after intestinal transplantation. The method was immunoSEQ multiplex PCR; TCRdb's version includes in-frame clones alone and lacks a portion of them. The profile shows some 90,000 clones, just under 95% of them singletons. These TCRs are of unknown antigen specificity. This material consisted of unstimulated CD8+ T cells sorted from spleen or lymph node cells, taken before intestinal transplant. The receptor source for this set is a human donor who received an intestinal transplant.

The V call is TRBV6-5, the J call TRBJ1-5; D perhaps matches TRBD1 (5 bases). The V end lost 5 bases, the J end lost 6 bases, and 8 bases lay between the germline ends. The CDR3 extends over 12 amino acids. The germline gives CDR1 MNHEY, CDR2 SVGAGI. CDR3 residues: CASSQGSQPQHF. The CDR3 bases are TGTGCCAGCAGTCAGGGTAGTCAGCCCCAGCATTTT.

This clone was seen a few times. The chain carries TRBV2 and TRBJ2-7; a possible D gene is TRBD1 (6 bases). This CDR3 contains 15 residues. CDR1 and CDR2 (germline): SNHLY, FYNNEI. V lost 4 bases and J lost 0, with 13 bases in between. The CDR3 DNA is TGTGCCAGCAGTGTGAACAGGGTGCCCTCCTACGAGCAGTACTTC. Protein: CASSVNRVPSYEQYF.

Written as DNA, the CDR3 is TGTGCCACCTCCGGGACAGGGGCCTACGAGCAGTACTTC. Its translation is CATSGTGAYEQYF. The chain uses TRBV28 and TRBJ2-7; 10 bases fit TRBD1. The germline CDR1 and CDR2 sequences are MDHEN and SYDVKM. V shed 10 bases and J 2 bases; nucleotides not matched to a gene: 5. This CDR3 is 13 amino acids long.

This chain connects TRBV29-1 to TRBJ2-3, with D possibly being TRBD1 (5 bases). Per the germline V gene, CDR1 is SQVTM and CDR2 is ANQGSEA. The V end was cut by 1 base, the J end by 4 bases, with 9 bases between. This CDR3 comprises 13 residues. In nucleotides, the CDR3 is TGCAGCGTTGAAGTCGCAGGGCCAGATACGCAGTATTTT. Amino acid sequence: CSVEVAGPDTQYF.

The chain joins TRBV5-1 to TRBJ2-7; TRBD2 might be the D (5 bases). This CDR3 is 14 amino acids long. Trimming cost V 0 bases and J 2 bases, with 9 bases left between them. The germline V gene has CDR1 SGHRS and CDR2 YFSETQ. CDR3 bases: TGCGCCAGCAGCTTGGGGGGAGACACCTACGAGCAGTACTTC. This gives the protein CASSLGGDTYEQYF.

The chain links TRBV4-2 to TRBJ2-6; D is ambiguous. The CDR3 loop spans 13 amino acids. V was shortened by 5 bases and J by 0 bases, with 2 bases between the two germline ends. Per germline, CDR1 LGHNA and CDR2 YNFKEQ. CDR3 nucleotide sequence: TGTGCCAGCAGCTACTCTGGGGCCAACGTCCTGACTTTC. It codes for CASSYSGANVLTF.

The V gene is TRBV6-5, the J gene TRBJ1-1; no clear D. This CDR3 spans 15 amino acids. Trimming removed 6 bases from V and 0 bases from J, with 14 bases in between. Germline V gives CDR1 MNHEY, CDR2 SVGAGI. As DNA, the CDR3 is TGTGCCAGCAGCCCCCTCGGACTCATGAACACTGAAGCTTTCTTT. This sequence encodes CASSPLGLMNTEAFF.

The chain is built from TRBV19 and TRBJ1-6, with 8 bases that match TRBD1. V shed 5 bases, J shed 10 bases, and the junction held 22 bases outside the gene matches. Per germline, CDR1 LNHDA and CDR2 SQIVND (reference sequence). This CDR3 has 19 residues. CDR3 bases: TGTGCCAGTAGTCTCTCGCCGGGACAGGCTGCTTCAATAGGATCACCCCTCCACTTT. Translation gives CASSLSPGQAASIGSPLHF.

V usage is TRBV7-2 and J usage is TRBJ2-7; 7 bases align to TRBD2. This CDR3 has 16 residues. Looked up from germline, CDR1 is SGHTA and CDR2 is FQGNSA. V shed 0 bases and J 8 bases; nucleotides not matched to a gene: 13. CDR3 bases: TGTGCCAGCAGCTTAGCAGGACTAGACCCTACTACGAAGCAGTACTTC. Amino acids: CASSLAGLDPTTKQYF.

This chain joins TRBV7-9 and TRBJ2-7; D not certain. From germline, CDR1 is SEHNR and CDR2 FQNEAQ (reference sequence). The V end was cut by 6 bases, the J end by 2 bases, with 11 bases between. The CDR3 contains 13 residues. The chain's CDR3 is CASRSGPAYEQYF. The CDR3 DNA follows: TGTGCCAGCAGGTCAGGTCCCGCCTACGAGCAGTACTTC.

The CDR3 region is CASSASGGPINEQYF. The CDR3 DNA reads TGTGCCAGCAGCGCCAGCGGGGGGCCAATAAACGAGCAGTACTTC. The chain uses TRBV7-9 and TRBJ2-7; TRBD2 matches at 9 bases. Germline values: CDR1 SEHNR, CDR2 FQNEAQ (reference sequence). The CDR3 is 15 amino acids. The V and J ends lost 5 bases and 5 bases, in that order; junction bases with no gene match: 10.

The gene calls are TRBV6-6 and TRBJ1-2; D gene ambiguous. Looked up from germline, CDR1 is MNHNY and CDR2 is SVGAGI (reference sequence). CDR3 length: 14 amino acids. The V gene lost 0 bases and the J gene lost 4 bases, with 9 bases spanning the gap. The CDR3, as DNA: TGTGCCAGCAGTTACTCCGACACCGGCTATGGCTACACCTTC. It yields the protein CASSYSDTGYGYTF.

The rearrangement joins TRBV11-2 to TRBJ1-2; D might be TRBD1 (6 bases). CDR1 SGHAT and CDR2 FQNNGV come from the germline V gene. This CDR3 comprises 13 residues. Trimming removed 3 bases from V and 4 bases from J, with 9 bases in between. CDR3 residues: CASSLGGPYGYTF. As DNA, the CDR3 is TGTGCCAGCAGCTTGGGGGGGCCCTATGGCTACACCTTC.

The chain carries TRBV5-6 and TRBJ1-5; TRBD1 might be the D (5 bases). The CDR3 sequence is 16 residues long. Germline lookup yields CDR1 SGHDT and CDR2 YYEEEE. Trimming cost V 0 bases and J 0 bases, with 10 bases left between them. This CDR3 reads CASSLAGGYSNQPQHF. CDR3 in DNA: TGTGCCAGCAGCTTGGCCGGGGGTTATAGCAATCAGCCCCAGCATTTT.

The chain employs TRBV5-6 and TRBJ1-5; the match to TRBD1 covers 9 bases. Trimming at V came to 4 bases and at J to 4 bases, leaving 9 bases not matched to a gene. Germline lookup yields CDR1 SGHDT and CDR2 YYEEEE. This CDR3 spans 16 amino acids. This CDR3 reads CASSPGGTGRNQPQHF. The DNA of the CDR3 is TGTGCCAGCAGCCCGGGGGGGACAGGGCGGAATCAGCCCCAGCATTTT.

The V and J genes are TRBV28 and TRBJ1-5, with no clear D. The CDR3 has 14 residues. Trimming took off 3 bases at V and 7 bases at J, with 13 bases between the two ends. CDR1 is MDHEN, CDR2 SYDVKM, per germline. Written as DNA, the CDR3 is TGTGCCAGCAGTTTTTCTGGAGGCAGCCAGCCCCAGCATTTT. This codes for CASSFSGGSQPQHF. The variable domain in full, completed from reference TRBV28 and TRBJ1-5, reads DVKVTQSSRYLVKRTGEKVFLECVQDMDHENMFWYRQDPGLGLRLIYFSYDVKMKEKGDIPEGYSVSREKKERFSLILESASTNQTSMYLCASSFSGGSQPQHFGDGTRLSIL.

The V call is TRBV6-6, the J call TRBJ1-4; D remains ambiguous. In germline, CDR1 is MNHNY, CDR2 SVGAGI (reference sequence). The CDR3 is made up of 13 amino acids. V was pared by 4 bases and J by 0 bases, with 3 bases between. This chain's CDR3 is CASSSSTNEKLFF. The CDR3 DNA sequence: TGTGCCAGCAGTTCCTCAACTAATGAAAAACTGTTTTTT.

The CDR3 nucleotides read TGTGCCAGCAGCTTGGCGGCTGGGGGCCACGAAAAACTGTTTTTT. This encodes CASSLAAGGHEKLFF. This chain uses TRBV5-5 with TRBJ1-4, with D perhaps TRBD1 (6 bases). Germline V CDR1 and CDR2: SGHKS, YYEKEE (reference sequence). There are 15 residues in the CDR3. V lost 0 bases and J lost 8, with 14 bases in between.

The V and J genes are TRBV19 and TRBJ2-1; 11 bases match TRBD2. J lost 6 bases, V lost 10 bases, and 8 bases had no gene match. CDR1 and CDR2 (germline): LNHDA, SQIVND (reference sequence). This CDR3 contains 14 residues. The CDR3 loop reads CATDLSGGANEQFF. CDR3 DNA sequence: TGTGCCACCGACCTTAGCGGGGGGGCCAATGAGCAGTTCTTC.

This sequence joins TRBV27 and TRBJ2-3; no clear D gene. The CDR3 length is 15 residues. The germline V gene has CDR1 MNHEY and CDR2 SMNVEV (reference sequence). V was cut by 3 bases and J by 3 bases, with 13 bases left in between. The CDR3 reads CASSLSPGATDTQYF. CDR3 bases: TGTGCCAGCAGTTTGTCCCCCGGAGCAACAGATACGCAGTATTTT.

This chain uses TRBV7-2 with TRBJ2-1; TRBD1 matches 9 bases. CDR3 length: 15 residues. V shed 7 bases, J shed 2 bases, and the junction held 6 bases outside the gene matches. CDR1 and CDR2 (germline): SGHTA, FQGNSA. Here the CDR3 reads CASKTGTGTYNEQFF. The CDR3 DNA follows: TGTGCCAGCAAAACAGGGACAGGGACCTACAATGAGCAGTTCTTC.